The T cell receptor (beta chain) under discussion was sequenced for a study of blood T cell repertoires in COVID-19. The wider study: The samples span acute and convalescent COVID-19 from the United States, Italy and Spain. From T cells, B-cell-depleted T cells, or PBMCs came the material, which was cDNA or gDNA.

In the original workflow: How many nucleated cells were present was estimated from reference gene primer amplification. The protocol was immunoSEQ multiplex PCR, while the TCRdb copy is restricted to in-frame clones and leaves out a portion. That table gives V, J and clone size, and the DNA gave D and trimming. Of approximately 200,000 clones listed, about 90% were seen once; the top ten hold less than 3.5%. The CDR3 totals 17 residues. The V gene end was trimmed by 2 bases and the J gene end by 0 bases; junction bases not matched to a gene: 4. The V gene's germline CDR1 is LNHDA and CDR2 SQIVND (reference sequence).

The chain uses TRBV19 and TRBJ1-5, with 10 bases fitting TRBD1. This clonotype was sampled from a man aged 25 to 40 with COVID-19, enrolled during active disease. Sequencing used peripheral blood. CDR3 sequence reads: CASSINRQGASNQPQHF. DNA for the CDR3: TGTGCCAGTAGTATAAACCGACAGGGGGCTAGCAATCAGCCCCAGCATTTT.